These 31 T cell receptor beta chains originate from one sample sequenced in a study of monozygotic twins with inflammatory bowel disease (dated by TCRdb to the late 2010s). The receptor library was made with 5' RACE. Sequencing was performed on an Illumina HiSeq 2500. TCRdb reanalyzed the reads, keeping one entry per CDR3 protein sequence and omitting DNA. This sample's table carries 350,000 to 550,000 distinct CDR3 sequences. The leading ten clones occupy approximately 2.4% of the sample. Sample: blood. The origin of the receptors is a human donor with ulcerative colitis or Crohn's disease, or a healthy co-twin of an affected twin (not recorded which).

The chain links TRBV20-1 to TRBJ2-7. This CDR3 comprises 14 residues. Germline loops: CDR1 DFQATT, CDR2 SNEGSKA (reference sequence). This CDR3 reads CSALLIGNSYEQYF.

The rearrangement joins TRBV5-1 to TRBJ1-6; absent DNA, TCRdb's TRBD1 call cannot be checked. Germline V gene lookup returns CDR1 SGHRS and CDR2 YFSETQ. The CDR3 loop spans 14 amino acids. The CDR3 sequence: CASSLQGSASPLHF.

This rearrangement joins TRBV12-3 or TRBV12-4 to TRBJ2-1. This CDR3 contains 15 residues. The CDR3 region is CASSLERGSYNEQFF.

CDR3 in amino acids: CASSQGTGELYGYTF. This chain joins TRBV3-1 and TRBJ1-2; with no DNA, the TCRdb D assignment of TRBD1 cannot be verified. This CDR3 has 15 amino acids. CDR1 is LGHDT, CDR2 YNNKEL, per germline (reference sequence).

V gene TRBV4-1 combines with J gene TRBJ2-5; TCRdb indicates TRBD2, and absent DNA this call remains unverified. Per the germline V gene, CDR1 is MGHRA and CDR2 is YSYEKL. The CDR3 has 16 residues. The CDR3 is CASSHLRRGFQETQYF.

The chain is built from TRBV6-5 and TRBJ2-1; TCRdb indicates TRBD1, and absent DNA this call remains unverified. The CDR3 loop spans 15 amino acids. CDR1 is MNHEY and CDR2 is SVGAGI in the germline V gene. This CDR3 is CASSYGTGGLSEQFF.

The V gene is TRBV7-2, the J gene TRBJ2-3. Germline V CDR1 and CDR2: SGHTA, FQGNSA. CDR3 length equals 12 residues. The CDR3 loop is CASSLEVDTQYF.

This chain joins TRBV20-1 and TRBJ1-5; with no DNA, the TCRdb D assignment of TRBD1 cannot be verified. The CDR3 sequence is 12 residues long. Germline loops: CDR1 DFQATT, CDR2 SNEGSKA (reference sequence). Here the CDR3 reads CSAATGNQPQHF.

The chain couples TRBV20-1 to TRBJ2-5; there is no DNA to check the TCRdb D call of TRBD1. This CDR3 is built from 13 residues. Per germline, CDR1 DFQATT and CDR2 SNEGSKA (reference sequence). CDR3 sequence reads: CSARLTGRETQYF.

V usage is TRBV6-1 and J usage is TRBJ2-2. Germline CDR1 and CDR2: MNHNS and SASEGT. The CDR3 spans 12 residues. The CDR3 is CASRLNTGELFF.

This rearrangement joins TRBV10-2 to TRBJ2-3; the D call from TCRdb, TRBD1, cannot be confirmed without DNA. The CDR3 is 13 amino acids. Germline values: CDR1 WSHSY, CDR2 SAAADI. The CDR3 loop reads CASKGGQADTQYF.

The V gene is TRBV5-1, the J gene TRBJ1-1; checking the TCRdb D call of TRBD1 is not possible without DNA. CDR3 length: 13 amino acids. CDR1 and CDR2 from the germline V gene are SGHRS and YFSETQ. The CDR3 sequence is CASTQGVGAEAFF.

CDR3 amino acids: CASSEEQDYGYTF. The rearrangement uses TRBV2 and TRBJ1-2; checking the TCRdb D call of TRBD1 is not possible without DNA. The CDR3 is made up of 13 amino acids. Germline loops: CDR1 SNHLY, CDR2 FYNNEI.

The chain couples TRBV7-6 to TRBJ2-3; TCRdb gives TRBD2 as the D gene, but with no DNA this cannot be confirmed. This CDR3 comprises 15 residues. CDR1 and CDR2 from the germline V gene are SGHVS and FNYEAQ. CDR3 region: CASSSGAGGPDTQYF.

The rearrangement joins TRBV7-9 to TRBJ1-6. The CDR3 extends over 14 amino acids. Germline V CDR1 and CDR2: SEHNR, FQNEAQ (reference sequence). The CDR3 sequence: CASSKVLDNSPLHF.

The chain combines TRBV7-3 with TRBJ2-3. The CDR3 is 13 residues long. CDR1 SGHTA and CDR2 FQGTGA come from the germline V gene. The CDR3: CASSLGEPDTQYF.

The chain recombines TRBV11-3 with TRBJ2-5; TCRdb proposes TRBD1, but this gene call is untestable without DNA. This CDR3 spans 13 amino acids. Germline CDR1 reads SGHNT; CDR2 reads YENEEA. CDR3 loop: CASSLTGTETQYF.

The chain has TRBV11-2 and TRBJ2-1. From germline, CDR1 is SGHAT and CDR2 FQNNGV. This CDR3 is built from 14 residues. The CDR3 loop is CASSLASLYNEQFF.

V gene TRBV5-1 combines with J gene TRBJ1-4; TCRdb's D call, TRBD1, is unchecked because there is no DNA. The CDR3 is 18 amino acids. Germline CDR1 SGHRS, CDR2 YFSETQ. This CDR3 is CAGSPGSVGGWDNEKLFF.

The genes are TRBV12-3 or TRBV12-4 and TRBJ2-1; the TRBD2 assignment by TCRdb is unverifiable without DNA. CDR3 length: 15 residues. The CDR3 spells CASSPSGSRGNEQFF.

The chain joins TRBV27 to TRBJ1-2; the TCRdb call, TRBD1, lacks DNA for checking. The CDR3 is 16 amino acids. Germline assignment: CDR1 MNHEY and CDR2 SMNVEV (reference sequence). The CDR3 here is CASSSPSTEPNYGYTF.

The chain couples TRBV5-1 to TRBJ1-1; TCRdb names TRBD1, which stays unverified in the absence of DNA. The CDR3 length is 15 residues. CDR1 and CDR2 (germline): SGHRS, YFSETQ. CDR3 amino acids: CASSLPGQMNTEAFF. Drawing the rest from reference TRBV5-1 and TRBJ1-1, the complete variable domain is KAGVTQTPRYLIKTRGQQVTLSCSPISGHRSVSWYQQTPGQGLQFLFEYFSETQRNKGNFPGRFSGRQFSNSRSEMNVSTLELGDSALYLCASSLPGQMNTEAFFGQGTRLTVV.

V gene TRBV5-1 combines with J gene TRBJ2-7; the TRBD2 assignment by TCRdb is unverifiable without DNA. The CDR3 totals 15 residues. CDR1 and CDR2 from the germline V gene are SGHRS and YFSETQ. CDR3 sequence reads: CASSPIAGGPIEQYF.

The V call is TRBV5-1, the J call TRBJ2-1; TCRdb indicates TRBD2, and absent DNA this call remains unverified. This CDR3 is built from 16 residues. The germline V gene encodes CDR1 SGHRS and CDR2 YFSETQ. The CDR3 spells CASSSKGLATHNEQFF.

The CDR3 protein is CASSETGAHQPQHF. The chain uses TRBV25-1 and TRBJ1-5; the TRBD1 assignment by TCRdb is unverifiable without DNA. Germline V gives CDR1 MGHDK, CDR2 SYGVNS. The CDR3 totals 14 residues.

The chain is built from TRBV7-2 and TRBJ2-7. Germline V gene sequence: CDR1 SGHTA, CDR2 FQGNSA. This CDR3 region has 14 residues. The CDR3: CASSLSAGTYEQYF.

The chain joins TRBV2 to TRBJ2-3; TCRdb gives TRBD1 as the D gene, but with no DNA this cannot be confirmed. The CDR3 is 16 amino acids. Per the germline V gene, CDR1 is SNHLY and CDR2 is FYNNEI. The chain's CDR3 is CASTEDITGKGDTQYF.

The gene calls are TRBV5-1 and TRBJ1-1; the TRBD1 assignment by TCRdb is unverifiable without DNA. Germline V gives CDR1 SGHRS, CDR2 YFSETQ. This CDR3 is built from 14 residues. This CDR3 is CASSYGAMNTEAFF.

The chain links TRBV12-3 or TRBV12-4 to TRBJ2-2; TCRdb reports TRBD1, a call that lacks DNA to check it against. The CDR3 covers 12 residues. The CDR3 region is CASSRVTGELFF.

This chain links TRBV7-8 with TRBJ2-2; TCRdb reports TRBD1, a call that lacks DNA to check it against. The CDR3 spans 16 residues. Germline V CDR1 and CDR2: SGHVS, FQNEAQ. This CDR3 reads CASILSGGARTGELFF.

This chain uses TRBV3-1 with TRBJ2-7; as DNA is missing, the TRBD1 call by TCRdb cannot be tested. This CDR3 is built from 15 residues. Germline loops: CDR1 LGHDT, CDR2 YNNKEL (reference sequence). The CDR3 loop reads CASSQDGRKAYEQYF.